This T cell receptor (beta chain) was sequenced in a study of monozygotic twins with inflammatory bowel disease. Study-level results: Immunosuppressive treatment differences may have increased patient repertoire variability. A single strong IBD-associated signal or clonotype was not supported by the findings.

Worth noting for this clonotype: Its matching antigen is unknown.

Following a re-call of the 5' RACE reads, TCRdb has one entry per CDR3 protein and lacks DNA. The sample holds fewer than 550,000 distinct CDR3 sequences. There are 13 residues in the CDR3. The V gene's germline CDR1 is SGHTA and CDR2 FQGTGA. The TCR comes from a human donor with ulcerative colitis or Crohn's disease, or a healthy co-twin of an affected twin (not recorded which). The chain combines TRBV7-3 with TRBJ1-2; with no DNA, the TCRdb D assignment of TRBD1 cannot be verified. Sequencing used blood. The CDR3 sequence: CASSYRDLEGYTF.